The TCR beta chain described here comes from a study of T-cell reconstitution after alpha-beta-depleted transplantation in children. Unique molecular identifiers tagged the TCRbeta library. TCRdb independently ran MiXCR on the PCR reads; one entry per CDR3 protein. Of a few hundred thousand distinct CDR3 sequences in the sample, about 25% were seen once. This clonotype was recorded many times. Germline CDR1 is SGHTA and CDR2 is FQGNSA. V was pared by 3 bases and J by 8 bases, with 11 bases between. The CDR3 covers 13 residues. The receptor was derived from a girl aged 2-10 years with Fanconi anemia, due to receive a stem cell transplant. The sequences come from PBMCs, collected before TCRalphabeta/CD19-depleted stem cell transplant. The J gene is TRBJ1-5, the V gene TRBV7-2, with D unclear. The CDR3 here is CASSFGVDKPQHF. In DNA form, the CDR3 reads TGTGCCAGCAGCTTTGGGGTAGATAAGCCCCAGCATTTT.